In its sample, the clone carrying this T cell receptor beta chain was seen many times. The sample originates from a study of T cells of healthy individuals. Each CDR3 protein gets one entry after TCRdb re-called the 5' RACE reads with MiXCR. The table has around 79,000 distinct CDR3 sequences, about 5% seen once; the top ten hold roughly 7.5%. Germline V gives CDR1 MGHDK, CDR2 SYGVNS. This CDR3 has 12 residues. V shed 6 bases and J shed 3 bases, with 9 bases lying between them. This receptor was obtained from a female donor in good health. The chain couples TRBV25-1 to TRBJ2-7; D is perhaps TRBD1 or TRBD2 (5 bases each). CDR3 loop: CASSRDGYEQYF. The DNA of the CDR3 is TGTGCCAGCAGCAGGGACGGCTACGAGCAGTACTTC.